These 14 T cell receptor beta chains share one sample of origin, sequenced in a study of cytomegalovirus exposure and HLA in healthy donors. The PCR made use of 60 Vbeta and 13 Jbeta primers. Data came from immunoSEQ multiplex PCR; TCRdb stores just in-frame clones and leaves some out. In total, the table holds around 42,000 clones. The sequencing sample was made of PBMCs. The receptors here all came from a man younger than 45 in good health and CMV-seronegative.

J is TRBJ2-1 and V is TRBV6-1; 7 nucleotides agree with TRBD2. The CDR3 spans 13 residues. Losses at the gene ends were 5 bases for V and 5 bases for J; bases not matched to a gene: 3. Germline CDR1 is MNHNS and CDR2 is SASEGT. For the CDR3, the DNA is TGTGCCAGCAGTTCCACTAGCGACAATGAGCAGTTCTTC. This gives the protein CASSSTSDNEQFF.

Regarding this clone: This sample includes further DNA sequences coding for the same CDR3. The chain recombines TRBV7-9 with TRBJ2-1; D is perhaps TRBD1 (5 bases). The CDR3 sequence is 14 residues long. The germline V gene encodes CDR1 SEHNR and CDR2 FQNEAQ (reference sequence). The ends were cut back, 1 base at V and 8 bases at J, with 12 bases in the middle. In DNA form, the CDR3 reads TGTGCCAGCAGCTTAGTCAGGGAAGGGGATGAGCAGTTCTTC. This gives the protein CASSLVREGDEQFF. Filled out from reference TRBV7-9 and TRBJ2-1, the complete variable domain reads DTGVSQNPRHKITKRGQNVTFRCDPISEHNRLYWYRQTLGQGPEFLTYFQNEAQLEKSRLLSDRFSAERPKGSFSTLEIQRTEQGDSAMYLCASSLVREGDEQFFGPGTRLTVL.

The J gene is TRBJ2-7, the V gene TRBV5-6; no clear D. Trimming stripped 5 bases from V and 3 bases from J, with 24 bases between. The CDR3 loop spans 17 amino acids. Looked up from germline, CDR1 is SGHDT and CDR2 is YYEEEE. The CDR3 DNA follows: TGTGCCAGCAGGCACCCAGGTCCCTACCCAAACCGCTACGAGCAGTACTTC. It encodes CASRHPGPYPNRYEQYF.

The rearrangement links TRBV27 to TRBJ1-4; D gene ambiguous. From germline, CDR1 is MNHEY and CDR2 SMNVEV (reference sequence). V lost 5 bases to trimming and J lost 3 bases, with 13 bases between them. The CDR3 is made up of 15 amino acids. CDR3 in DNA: TGTGCCAGCAGTCTAGGAGGGTTGCCTAATGAAAAACTGTTTTTT. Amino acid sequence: CASSLGGLPNEKLFF.

The CDR3 bases are TGTGCCAGCAGCGATCAGACAGGAGGCTACACCTTC. Its translation is CASSDQTGGYTF. V and J are TRBV7-8 and TRBJ1-2; D is perhaps TRBD1 (6 bases). Germline loops: CDR1 SGHVS, CDR2 FQNEAQ. CDR3 length: 12 amino acids. V was clipped by 5 bases and J by 8 bases, with 12 bases between them.

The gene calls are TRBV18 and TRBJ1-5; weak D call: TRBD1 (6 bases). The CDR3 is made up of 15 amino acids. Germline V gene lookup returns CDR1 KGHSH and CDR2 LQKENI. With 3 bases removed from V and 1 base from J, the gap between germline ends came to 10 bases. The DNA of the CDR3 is TGTGCCAGCTCACCCTACGGACAGAGCAATCAGCCCCAGCATTTT. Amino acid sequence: CASSPYGQSNQPQHF.

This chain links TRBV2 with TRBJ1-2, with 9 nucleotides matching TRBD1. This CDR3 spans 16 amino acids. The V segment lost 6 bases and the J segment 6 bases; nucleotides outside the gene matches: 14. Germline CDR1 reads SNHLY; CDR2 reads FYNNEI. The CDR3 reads CASSLDRGKTLNGYTF. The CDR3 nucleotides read TGTGCCAGCAGCCTGGACAGGGGAAAGACTCTGAATGGCTACACCTTC.

This CDR3 is CASRSGSETQYF. CDR3 sequence (DNA): TGTGCCAGCAGAAGCGGGAGTGAGACCCAGTACTTC. The chain uses TRBV2 and TRBJ2-5; TRBD2 aligns across 8 bases. The V and J ends lost 6 bases and 5 bases, in that order; junction bases with no gene match: 2. Germline CDR1 and CDR2: SNHLY and FYNNEI. The CDR3 is 12 amino acids.

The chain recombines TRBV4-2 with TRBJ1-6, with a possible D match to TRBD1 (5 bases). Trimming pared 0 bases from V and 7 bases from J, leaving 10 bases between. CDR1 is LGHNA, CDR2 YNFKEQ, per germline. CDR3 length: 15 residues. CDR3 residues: CASSQDLGHNSPLHF. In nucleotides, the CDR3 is TGTGCCAGCAGCCAAGATTTGGGGCACAATTCACCCCTCCACTTT.

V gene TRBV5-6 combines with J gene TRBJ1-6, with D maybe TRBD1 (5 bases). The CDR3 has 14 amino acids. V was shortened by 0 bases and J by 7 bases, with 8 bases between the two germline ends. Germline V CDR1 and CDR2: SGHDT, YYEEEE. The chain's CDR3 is CASSLVGGNSPLHF. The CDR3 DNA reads TGTGCCAGCAGCTTGGTCGGGGGGAATTCACCCCTCCACTTT.

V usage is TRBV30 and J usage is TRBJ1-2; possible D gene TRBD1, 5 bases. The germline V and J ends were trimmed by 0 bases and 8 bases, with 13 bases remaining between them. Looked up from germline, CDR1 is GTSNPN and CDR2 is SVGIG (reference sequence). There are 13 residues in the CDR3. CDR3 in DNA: TGTGCCTGGAGTGTTCGGCAGGGCCTCGGCTACACCTTC. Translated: CAWSVRQGLGYTF. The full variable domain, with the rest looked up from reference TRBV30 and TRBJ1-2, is SQTIHQWPATLVQPVGSPLSLECTVEGTSNPNLYWYRQAAGRGLQLLFYSVGIGQISSEVPQNLSASRPQDRQFILSSKKLLLSDSGFYLCAWSVRQGLGYTFGSGTRLTVV.

The DNA of the CDR3 is TGTGCCAGCAGCTCGATACTAGCGGGCAAAGAGACCCAGTACTTC. Residues: CASSSILAGKETQYF. The chain has TRBV4-2 and TRBJ2-5; 9 bases line up with TRBD2. V dropped 5 bases and J dropped 3; count of bases not matched to a gene: 7. CDR3 length equals 15 residues. Germline V gene lookup returns CDR1 LGHNA and CDR2 YNFKEQ.

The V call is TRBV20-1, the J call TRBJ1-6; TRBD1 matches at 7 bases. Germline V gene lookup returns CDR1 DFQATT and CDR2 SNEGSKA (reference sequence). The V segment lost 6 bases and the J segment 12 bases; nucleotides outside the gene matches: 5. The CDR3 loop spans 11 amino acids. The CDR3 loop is CSADRVLPLHF. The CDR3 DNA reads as TGCAGTGCCGACAGGGTTCTACCCCTCCACTTT.

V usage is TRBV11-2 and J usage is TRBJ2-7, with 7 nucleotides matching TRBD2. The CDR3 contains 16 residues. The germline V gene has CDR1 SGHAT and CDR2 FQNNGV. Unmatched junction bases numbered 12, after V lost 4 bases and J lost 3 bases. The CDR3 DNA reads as TGTGCCAGCAGCTCCATAACCAGGACTAGATACTACGAGCAGTACTTC. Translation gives CASSSITRTRYYEQYF.